Presented here are 18 T cell receptor beta chains from one specimen sequenced in a study of spatial heterogeneity in lung cancer. TCRdb re-called the 5' RACE reads through MiXCR, storing one row per CDR3 protein. The table shows over 75,000 distinct CDR3 sequences, with approximately 20% occurring only once. Time point defined: sample taken at primary tumor resection. Whole RNA, isolated from tumor, nontumor lung or frozen PBMC, was sequenced without prior sorting. The input for sequencing was PBMCs, taken at surgery. The receptors here all came from a male donor with early-stage non-small cell lung cancer.

This clonotype was seen many times. This rearrangement joins TRBV9 to TRBJ1-3; no clear D gene. This CDR3 has 15 residues. Looked up from germline, CDR1 is SGDLS and CDR2 is YYNGEE. Trimming took off 0 bases at V and 0 bases at J, with 7 bases between the two ends. This chain's CDR3 is CASSVDGSSGNTIYF. In DNA, the CDR3 is TGTGCCAGCAGCGTAGATGGGAGCTCTGGAAACACCATATATTTT.

There are a few counts of this clonotype. V and J are TRBV11-3 and TRBJ2-1; 8 bases match TRBD2. The germline gives CDR1 SGHNT, CDR2 YENEEA. The length of the CDR3 is 12 residues. V shed 3 bases, J shed 13 bases, and the junction held 5 bases outside the gene matches. The CDR3 DNA reads TGTGCCAGCAGCTTCTCCAGCGGGGGCCAGTTCTTC. Its translation is CASSFSSGGQFF.

This chain joins TRBV30 and TRBJ1-5; TRBD1 might be the D (5 bases). Deletions cut 1 base from V and 1 base from J, with 14 bases between. This CDR3 comprises 16 residues. Germline V CDR1 and CDR2: GTSNPN, SVGIG (reference sequence). The CDR3 DNA reads as TGTGCCTGGAGTGCCGGTGGGGGGAGAAGCAATCAGCCCCAGCATTTT. Translated, it gives CAWSAGGGRSNQPQHF.

The chain combines TRBV12-3 or TRBV12-4 with TRBJ1-2; no clear D gene. The CDR3 length is 11 residues. V shed 6 bases and J shed 7 bases, with 9 bases lying between them. CDR3 region: CASRYGFGYTF. CDR3 bases: TGTGCCAGCAGATACGGCTTTGGCTACACCTTC.

Many counts were recorded for this clonotype. The gene calls are TRBV10-3 and TRBJ1-2; 12 bases agree with TRBD1. The CDR3 spans 15 residues. Germline V gene lookup returns CDR1 ENHRY and CDR2 SYGVKD. V lost 0 bases and J lost 4; bases outside the gene matches: 0. The chain's CDR3 is CAISESGQGAYGYTF. In nucleotides, the CDR3 is TGTGCCATCAGTGAGTCGGGACAGGGGGCCTATGGCTACACCTTC.

This clonotype has a count of ten or more. The chain uses TRBV28 and TRBJ1-2; 8 nucleotides align to TRBD1. J lost 4 bases, V lost 11 bases, and 9 bases had no gene match. Germline loops: CDR1 MDHEN, CDR2 SYDVKM. CDR3 length: 13 residues. The CDR3 loop is CAAQGALSYGYTF. CDR3 DNA sequence: TGTGCCGCCCAGGGGGCGCTGAGCTATGGCTACACCTTC.

V is TRBV24-1 and J is TRBJ2-7, with D maybe TRBD1 (5 bases). The ends were cut back, 3 bases at V and 3 bases at J, with 11 bases in the middle. Per the germline V gene, CDR1 is KGHDR and CDR2 is SFDVKD. The CDR3 contains 14 residues. The CDR3: CATSDLDRRYEQYF. CDR3 coding DNA: TGTGCCACCAGTGATCTCGACAGACGCTACGAGCAGTACTTC.

This clonotype was seen at least ten times. Here the CDR3 reads CASLQGRDIGQPQHF. The CDR3 DNA reads TGTGCCAGTCTACAGGGGCGCGATATTGGTCAGCCCCAGCATTTT. The gene calls are TRBV19 and TRBJ1-5, with 7 bases matching TRBD1. The CDR3 extends over 15 amino acids. Per germline, CDR1 LNHDA and CDR2 SQIVND (reference sequence). J gave up 6 bases and V 8 bases, and 13 bases lay outside the gene matches.

This clonotype was detected only a few times. The CDR3 loop reads CASSHGRAGETQYF. In DNA, the CDR3 is TGTGCCAGCAGCCACGGGAGGGCGGGGGAGACCCAGTACTTC. The chain recombines TRBV9 with TRBJ2-5; 8 bases agree with TRBD2. This CDR3 spans 14 amino acids. The V gene's germline CDR1 is SGDLS and CDR2 YYNGEE. J lost 5 bases, V lost 4 bases, and 7 bases had no gene match.

This clonotype was detected a few times. The V call is TRBV11-2, the J call TRBJ2-5, with a possible D match to TRBD1 (5 bases). CDR3 length: 11 residues. Germline V lookup: CDR1 SGHAT, CDR2 FQNNGV. The V gene lost 5 bases and the J gene lost 7 bases, with 8 bases spanning the gap. In DNA, the CDR3 is TGTGCCAGCAGCGTACAGGTGACCCAGTACTTC. It codes for CASSVQVTQYF.

The chain carries TRBV7-6 and TRBJ2-7; D is unclear. Germline CDR1 and CDR2: SGHVS and FNYEAQ. V was shortened by 0 bases and J by 5 bases, with 17 bases between the two germline ends. The length of the CDR3 is 16 residues. Written as DNA, the CDR3 is TGTGCCAGCAGCTTAGCGCAAGGCTACGAAAGGGACGAGCAGTACTTC. Protein: CASSLAQGYERDEQYF.

The V call is TRBV9, the J call TRBJ1-3; D is ambiguous. Looked up from germline, CDR1 is SGDLS and CDR2 is YYNGEE. The length of the CDR3 is 13 residues. V lost 0 bases and J 4 bases, leaving 5 bases between the germline ends. CDR3 coding DNA: TGTGCCAGCAGCGTAGATGGGGGAAACACCATATATTTT. As protein: CASSVDGGNTIYF.

This clonotype has only a few counts. This chain uses TRBV4-1 with TRBJ2-3; TRBD2 matches at 11 bases. The CDR3 is 17 residues long. CDR1 and CDR2 (germline): MGHRA, YSYEKL. Unmatched junction bases numbered 7, after V lost 3 bases and J lost 2 bases. CDR3 residues: CASSQARLAGNTDTQYF. The DNA for the CDR3 is TGCGCCAGCAGCCAGGCGAGACTAGCGGGAAACACAGATACGCAGTATTTT.

This chain connects TRBV12-3 or TRBV12-4 to TRBJ2-7; D perhaps matches TRBD2 (6 bases). CDR3 length equals 16 residues. Trimming left V 0 bases short and J 0 bases short, with 12 bases between. The CDR3 spells CASSLAVGTPSYEQYF. CDR3 coding DNA: TGTGCCAGCAGTTTAGCGGTTGGGACTCCCTCCTACGAGCAGTACTTC.

This clonotype was found many times. The gene calls are TRBV27 and TRBJ2-5; no clear D gene. CDR3 size: 15 residues. From germline, CDR1 is MNHEY and CDR2 SMNVEV (reference sequence). The germline V and J ends were trimmed by 5 bases and 2 bases, with 15 bases remaining between them. The DNA for the CDR3 is TGTGCCAGCAGTAATCTTCCTAGTCGACAAGAGACCCAGTACTTC. Its translation is CASSNLPSRQETQYF.

The sample holds many counts of this clonotype. The chain carries TRBV4-1 and TRBJ2-1; 7 positions agree with TRBD2. CDR1 MGHRA and CDR2 YSYEKL come from the germline V gene. This CDR3 has 13 residues. Unmatched junction bases numbered 3, after V lost 2 bases and J lost 8 bases. As DNA, the CDR3 is TGCGCCAGCAGCCAAAGGGAGGGGCATGAGCAGTTCTTC. It translates to CASSQREGHEQFF.

The V and J genes are TRBV5-4 and TRBJ2-5; tentative D call: TRBD2 (6 bases). The CDR3 contains 17 residues. The V end was cut by 0 bases, the J end by 1 base, with 16 bases between. Germline V gives CDR1 SGHNT, CDR2 YYREEE (reference sequence). The CDR3, as DNA: TGTGCCAGCAGCTTGGTGCCTAGCGAAACTTCCCAAGAGACCCAGTACTTC. The encoded protein is CASSLVPSETSQETQYF. Filled out from reference TRBV5-4 and TRBJ2-5, the complete variable domain reads ETGVTQSPTHLIKTRGQQVTLRCSSQSGHNTVSWYQQALGQGPQFIFQYYREEENGRGNFPPRFSGLQFPNYSSELNVNALELDDSALYLCASSLVPSETSQETQYFGPGTRLLVL.

This clonotype was detected only a few times. This chain joins TRBV27 and TRBJ1-2; perhaps TRBD1 as D (5 bases). V was cut by 3 bases and J by 2 bases, with 16 bases left in between. Germline lookup yields CDR1 MNHEY and CDR2 SMNVEV (reference sequence). The CDR3 is made up of 16 amino acids. CDR3 in DNA: TGTGCCAGCAGTTTGGGGGGGACTGACGGCAACTATGGCTACACCTTC. This sequence encodes CASSLGGTDGNYGYTF.